The clone carrying this TCR beta chain is a singleton in its sample. The antigen is undetermined. The data were taken from a study of T cell responses to AZD1222 COVID-19 vaccine. The assay was immunoSEQ multiplex PCR, and TCRdb's table has in-frame clones only and misses some. Seen here are roughly 140,000 clones, approximately 91% observed once, and the top ten hold about 2%. General study points: Donors were largely white British and mainly female; clonal diversity was possibly underestimated. Among vaccine-associated CD4 TCRs, coverage spanned spike, with dominance at 160-218 and 743-854. Reports indicate that nearly half of spike-specific TCRs are directed at unmutated variant regions. Just a handful of AZD1222 recipients tested seropositive at baseline.

The CDR3 has 13 amino acids. V lost 6 bases and J lost 6, with 11 bases in between. Germline V gene lookup returns CDR1 LGHNA and CDR2 YNFKEQ. The gene calls are TRBV4-2 and TRBJ2-2; maybe TRBD2 (5 bases). The sequenced sample was peripheral blood, obtained 28 days after the second AZD1222 dose. The TCR was taken from an adult who received the AZD1222 COVID-19 vaccine. The CDR3 sequence: CASRRLASGELFF. CDR3 coding DNA: TGTGCCAGCAGGAGGCTAGCTTCCGGGGAGCTGTTTTTT.